The 21 T cell receptor beta chains given below trace back to one sample, sequenced in a study of Tregs in tolerant kidney transplant recipients. Sequencing used immunoSEQ multiplex PCR; TCRdb keeps in-frame clones, though not all of them. Recorded for this sample: about 48,000 clones. The material sequenced was CD4+ T cells from blood, taken before the transplant. Receptors were obtained from a human donor who received a combined kidney and bone marrow transplant.

CDR3 DNA (partial): TGCGCCAGCAGCCCTGGGACAGGGGGTAACACTGAA. This gives the protein CASSPGTGGNTE. The whole CDR3 region reads CASSPGTGGNTEAFF. This sequence joins TRBV5-1 and TRBJ1-1; the match to TRBD1 covers 11 bases. The CDR3 goes on 3 residues after the read ends, and that part is filled in from the germline J gene. This CDR3 spans 15 amino acids. CDR1 SGHRS and CDR2 YFSETQ come from the germline V gene. With V trimmed by 4 bases and J by 2 bases, 4 bases remained unmatched.

A word on this clone: The read terminates 3 residues ahead of where the CDR3 ends, so the germline J gene completes it. The rearrangement links TRBV30 to TRBJ1-2; possible D gene TRBD1, 6 bases. CDR3 length: 14 amino acids. The V gene lost 5 bases and the J gene lost 4 bases, with 17 bases spanning the gap. CDR1 is GTSNPN, CDR2 SVGIG, per germline (reference sequence). Partial CDR3 DNA: TGTGCCTGGCTCCAAGGGGGAACGGGCTATGGC. Translating it yields CAWLQGGTGYG. The complete CDR3 reads CAWLQGGTGYGYTF.

For this clone: The read ends 3 residues before the CDR3 terminus; that terminus is restored from the germline J gene. The chain couples TRBV18 to TRBJ1-5; D is perhaps TRBD1 (6 bases). CDR3 length equals 16 residues. Trimming removed 6 bases at V and 2 bases at J, with 17 bases between. CDR1 is KGHSH, CDR2 LQKENI, per germline. The part of the CDR3 DNA that was read is TGTGCCAGCTCTCGACGGGCAGGGGATGGCAATCAGCCC. It encodes CASSRRAGDGNQP. The full CDR3 protein is CASSRRAGDGNQPQHF.

A word on this clone: The CDR3 end is not reached by the read, which stops 3 residues before it; the germline J gene fills it in. The rearrangement uses TRBV19 and TRBJ2-6; D possibly corresponds to TRBD1 (5 bases). This CDR3 contains 17 residues. V was clipped by 2 bases and J by 0 bases, with 11 bases between them. Germline values: CDR1 LNHDA, CDR2 SQIVND (reference sequence). CDR3 loop: CASSITSTASGANVLTF. CDR3 bases read: TGTGCCAGTAGTATAACATCGACAGCCTCTGGGGCCAACGTC.

A word on this clone: Read coverage stops 3 residues before the CDR3 terminus; the germline J gene supplies the remainder. The V and J genes are TRBV7-9 and TRBJ2-3; D remains unclear. V was shortened by 3 bases and J by 1 base, with 5 bases between the two germline ends. The germline gives CDR1 SEHNR, CDR2 FQNEAQ (reference sequence). This CDR3 has 13 residues. CDR3: CASSFRGTDTQYF. Incomplete CDR3 DNA: TGTGCCAGCAGCTTTAGGGGCACAGATACG.

Of note for this clone: The read ends 3 residues early relative to the CDR3; the germline J gene fills the gap. The V and J genes are TRBV7-2 and TRBJ2-2; 7 bases line up with TRBD1. Germline trimming cut 0 bases from V and 2 bases from J; bases unmatched to any gene: 6. The germline V gene has CDR1 SGHTA and CDR2 FQGNSA. This CDR3 is 17 amino acids long. Partial CDR3 DNA: TGTGCCAGCAGCTTAGCTGGACAGGCGGATAACACCGGGGAG. Translated, it gives CASSLAGQADNTGE. The whole CDR3 sequence is CASSLAGQADNTGELFF.

To note about this clone: Sequencing ends 3 residues short of the CDR3 end; the germline J gene provides the rest. J is TRBJ1-2 and V is TRBV7-9; no definite D call. Trimming pared 1 base from V and 3 bases from J, leaving 6 bases between. In germline, CDR1 is SEHNR, CDR2 FQNEAQ (reference sequence). This CDR3 is 13 amino acids long. CDR3 region: CASSLGADYGYTF. The sequenced CDR3 bases are TGTGCCAGCAGCTTAGGGGCAGACTATGGC.

Of note for this clone: The read terminates 3 residues before the CDR3 end, so the remaining end is supplied by the germline J gene. This chain links TRBV18 with TRBJ2-1; D call uncertain. V was pared by 0 bases and J by 6 bases, with 3 bases between. CDR3 length equals 12 residues. Per germline, CDR1 KGHSH and CDR2 LQKENI. The CDR3 here is CASSPPSNEQFF. The CDR3 bases that were read are TGTGCCAGCTCACCACCTAGCAATGAG.

As concerns this clone: The CDR3 end is not reached by the read, which stops 3 residues before it; the germline J gene fills it in. This sequence joins TRBV20-1 and TRBJ2-1; maybe TRBD1 (6 bases). The CDR3 sequence is 13 residues long. Trimming removed 5 bases at V and 9 bases at J, with 17 bases between. CDR1 and CDR2 from the germline V gene are DFQATT and SNEGSKA (reference sequence). The sequenced part of the CDR3 DNA is TGCAGTGCTCCTAAACAGGGTACTGGTGAG. Translation: CSAPKQGTGE. The complete CDR3 protein is CSAPKQGTGEQFF.

CDR3: CSARGTSGTYNEQFF. Incomplete CDR3 DNA: TGCAGTGCTAGGGGGACTAGCGGCACCTACAATGAG. V usage is TRBV20-1 and J usage is TRBJ2-1, with 11 nucleotides matching TRBD2. From the germline J gene comes the end of the CDR3, since the read stops 3 residues before it. Germline V gene lookup returns CDR1 DFQATT and CDR2 SNEGSKA (reference sequence). The CDR3 totals 15 residues. V gave up 3 bases and J gave up 2 bases; unmatched junction bases: 3.

Notes on this clone: The DNA ends 3 residues before the CDR3 does, and the rest of the CDR3 is filled in from the germline J gene. V usage is TRBV4-1 and J usage is TRBJ2-3; D may be TRBD1 (7 bases). The germline V gene encodes CDR1 MGHRA and CDR2 YSYEKL. The ends were cut back, 5 bases at V and 0 bases at J, with 18 bases in the middle. CDR3 length: 17 residues. This CDR3 is CASSWGAGGQSTDTQYF. CDR3 DNA (partial): TGCGCCAGCAGCTGGGGGGCAGGGGGACAAAGCACAGATACG.

CDR3 residues: CASSPEGNPYEQYF. The sequenced CDR3 bases are TGTGCCAGCTCTCCGGAGGGGAACCCCTACGAG. The chain combines TRBV18 with TRBJ2-7; possibly TRBD2 for D (6 bases). The read ends 3 residues early relative to the CDR3; the germline J gene fills the gap. The CDR3 is 14 residues long. The V gene's germline CDR1 is KGHSH and CDR2 LQKENI. V gave up 6 bases and J gave up 2 bases, with 14 bases separating them.

As for this clone: The read gets to within 3 residues of the CDR3 end, and the germline J gene fills in the rest. This sequence joins TRBV5-4 and TRBJ1-1; the D gene is possibly TRBD1 (6 bases). The CDR3 has 14 residues. Per germline, CDR1 SGHNT and CDR2 YYREEE (reference sequence). Trimming left V 2 bases short and J 1 base short, with 9 bases between. CDR3 residues: CASSFGQKNTEAFF. The DNA read from the CDR3 is TGTGCCAGCAGCTTCGGACAGAAGAACACTGAA.

As to this clone: The read terminates 3 residues ahead of where the CDR3 ends, so the germline J gene completes it. The V call is TRBV5-5, the J call TRBJ2-3, with 8 positions matching TRBD2. The CDR3 runs to 15 residues. The V and J ends lost 2 bases and 4 bases, in that order; junction bases with no gene match: 6. Germline assignment: CDR1 SGHKS and CDR2 YYEKEE (reference sequence). Partial CDR3 DNA: TGTGCCAGCAGCTTCCAGCGGGAGTTACCAGATACG. Translated, it gives CASSFQRELPDT. The entire CDR3 protein is CASSFQRELPDTQYF.

As to this clone: Sequencing ends 3 residues short of the CDR3 end; the germline J gene provides the rest. The genes are TRBV11-2 and TRBJ2-1; tentatively, D is TRBD2 (6 bases). The germline V gene has CDR1 SGHAT and CDR2 FQNNGV. This CDR3 has 12 amino acids. V was shortened by 6 bases and J by 7 bases, with 10 bases between the two germline ends. The CDR3 sequence: CASSLAGNEQFF. The DNA read from the CDR3 is TGTGCCAGCAGTCTGGCGGGGAATGAG.

About this clone: The CDR3 extends 3 residues past the end of the read, so its final part is completed from the germline J gene. The rearrangement links TRBV7-8 to TRBJ2-7, with TRBD1 matching 10 bases. The V gene's germline CDR1 is SGHVS and CDR2 FQNEAQ. The CDR3 is 16 amino acids. Germline trimming cut 5 bases from V and 4 bases from J; bases unmatched to any gene: 11. CDR3 DNA (partial): TGTGCCAGCAGCCATCCCCCCGGGACAGGGGCTTACGAG. It yields the protein CASSHPPGTGAYE. The CDR3 in full is CASSHPPGTGAYEQYF.

Of note for this clone: The CDR3 end is not reached by the read, which stops 3 residues before it; the germline J gene fills it in. The V and J genes are TRBV18 and TRBJ2-1; 11 bases agree with TRBD1. From germline, CDR1 is KGHSH and CDR2 LQKENI. With 1 base clipped from V and 9 bases from J, the junction kept 8 bases outside the gene matches. This CDR3 region has 16 residues. CDR3 region: CASSPRSGTGGTEQFF. CDR3 DNA, as far as it was read: TGTGCCAGCTCACCACGATCCGGGACAGGGGGTACTGAG.

Note on this clone: The sequence runs out 3 residues before the end of the CDR3; the remainder is reconstructed from the germline J gene. The gene calls are TRBV5-6 and TRBJ2-7; perhaps TRBD2 as D (6 bases). There are 15 residues in the CDR3. Germline V gives CDR1 SGHDT, CDR2 YYEEEE. With 7 bases removed from V and 2 bases from J, the gap between germline ends came to 19 bases. The CDR3 DNA, read in part, is TGTGCCAGCTTTGACTCCAGCGCGGGGACCTACGAG. It yields the protein CASFDSSAGTYE. The full CDR3 protein is CASFDSSAGTYEQYF.

About this clone: Read sequence stops 3 residues before the CDR3 end, and the germline J gene provides the missing end. This sequence joins TRBV7-2 and TRBJ2-2; perhaps TRBD2 as D (6 bases). Germline V gene data show CDR1 as SGHTA and CDR2 as FQGNSA. V lost 1 base, J lost 6 bases, and 9 bases lay in between. CDR3 length equals 14 residues. This CDR3 reads CASSLGWGAGELFF. The sequenced part of the CDR3 DNA is TGTGCCAGCAGCTTAGGATGGGGGGCCGGGGAG.

About this clone itself: Read coverage stops 3 residues before the CDR3 terminus; the germline J gene supplies the remainder. The chain couples TRBV7-9 to TRBJ1-1, with D maybe TRBD1 (6 bases). The CDR3 sequence is 14 residues long. V was pared by 3 bases and J by 5 bases, with 13 bases between. Germline-derived CDR1 and CDR2 are SEHNR and FQNEAQ (reference sequence). The sequenced part of the CDR3 DNA is TGTGCCAGCAGCTTCGCGGGGGCACAAACTGAA. This sequence encodes CASSFAGAQTE. The entire CDR3 protein reads CASSFAGAQTEAFF.

As to this clone: The CDR3 is cut off 3 residues early in the read; its end comes from the germline J gene. The genes are TRBV5-4 and TRBJ2-5; the match to TRBD1 covers 9 bases. Germline-derived CDR1 and CDR2 are SGHNT and YYREEE (reference sequence). This CDR3 contains 16 residues. V was clipped by 3 bases and J by 2 bases; unmatched bases: 8. CDR3 amino acids: CASSSPLGQGQETQYF. CDR3 DNA, as far as it was read: TGTGCCAGCAGCTCGCCTTTAGGACAGGGGCAAGAGACC.